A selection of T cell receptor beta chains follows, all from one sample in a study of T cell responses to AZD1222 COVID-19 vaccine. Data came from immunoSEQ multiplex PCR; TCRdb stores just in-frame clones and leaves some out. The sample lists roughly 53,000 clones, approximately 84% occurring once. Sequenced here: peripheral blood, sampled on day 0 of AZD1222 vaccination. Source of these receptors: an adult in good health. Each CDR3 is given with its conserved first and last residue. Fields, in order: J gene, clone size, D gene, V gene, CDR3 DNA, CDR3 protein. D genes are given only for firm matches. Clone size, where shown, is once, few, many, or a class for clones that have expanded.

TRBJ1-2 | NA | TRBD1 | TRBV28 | TGTGCCAGCAGTAGGACAGGGGGCTATACTTACCTATTTAACTATGGCTACACCTTC | CASSRTGGYTYLFNYGYTF
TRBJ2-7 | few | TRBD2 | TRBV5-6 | TGTGCCAGCAGCTTCCCGGACAGGCGGGGGGGCGAGCAGTACTTC | CASSFPDRRGGEQYF
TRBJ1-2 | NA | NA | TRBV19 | TGTGCCAGTAGTATCCCCAGGGTGGATTTTGGCTACACCTTC | CASSIPRVDFGYTF
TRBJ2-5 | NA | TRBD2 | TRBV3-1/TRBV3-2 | TGTGCCAGCAGCCAAGATCGCGCGACTAGCAGAGAGACCCAGTACTTC | CASSQDRATSRETQYF
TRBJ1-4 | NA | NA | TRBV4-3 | TGCGCCAGCAGCCTAGGCAGGGTGGGAGAAAAACTGTTTTTT | CASSLGRVGEKLFF
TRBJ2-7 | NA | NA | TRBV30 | TGTGCCTGGAGTGACGAGGGCCCGGGGGAGCAGTACTTC | CAWSDEGPGEQYF
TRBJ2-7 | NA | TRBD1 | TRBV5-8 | TGTGCCAGCAGCTTTGGACAGGGAGTAGCCTACGAGCAGTACTTC | CASSFGQGVAYEQYF
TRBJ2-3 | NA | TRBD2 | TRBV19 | TGTGCCAGTAGTATCACTAGCGGGAGCCCAGATACGCAGTATTTT | CASSITSGSPDTQYF
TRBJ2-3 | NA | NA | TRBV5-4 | TGTGCCAGCAAGGCGGCGAGCCGCACAGATACGCAGTATTTT | CASKAASRTDTQYF
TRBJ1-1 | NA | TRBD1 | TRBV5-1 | TGCGCCAGCAGCCCCACCACCGGACAGGAGGAAGCTTTCTTT | CASSPTTGQEEAFF
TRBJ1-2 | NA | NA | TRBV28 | TGTGCCAGCATCCCGGGGGGAGCGGGCTATGGCTACACCTTC | CASIPGGAGYGYTF
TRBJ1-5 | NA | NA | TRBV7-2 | TGTGCCAGCAGCGTGACCGGGGATCAGCCCCAGCATTTT | CASSVTGDQPQHF
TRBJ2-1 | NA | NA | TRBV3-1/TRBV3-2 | TGTGCCAGCAGCCAAGGAACCGGGGCGGGTGAGCAGTTCTTC | CASSQGTGAGEQFF
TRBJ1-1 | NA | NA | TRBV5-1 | TGCGCCAGCAGCAGGGGCATGAACACTGAAGCTTTCTTT | CASSRGMNTEAFF
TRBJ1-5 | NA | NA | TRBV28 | TGTGCCTATGCAGGGAGCAATCAGCCCCAGCATTTT | CAYAGSNQPQHF
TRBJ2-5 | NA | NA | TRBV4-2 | TGTGCCAGCAGCCAAGATCCCACGGAAGAAGGAGGTGAGACCCAGTACTTC | CASSQDPTEEGGETQYF
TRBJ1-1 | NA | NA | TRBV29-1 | TGCAGCGTTCCGACCCGGCAGGGGATGAACACTGAAGCTTTCTTT | CSVPTRQGMNTEAFF
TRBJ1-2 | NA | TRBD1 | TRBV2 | TGTGCCAGCAGTGCTCAGGGGGCGGGTGGCTACACCTTC | CASSAQGAGGYTF
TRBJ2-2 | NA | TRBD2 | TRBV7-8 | TGTGCCAGCAGCTCCAAGCGGGAGCGCGGCGGGGAGCTGTTTTTT | CASSSKRERGGELFF
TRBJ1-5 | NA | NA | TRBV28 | TGTGCCAGCAGGGGTCCCAGCAATCAGCCCCAGCATTTT | CASRGPSNQPQHF
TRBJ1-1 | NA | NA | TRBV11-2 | TGTGCCAGCAGCCCAGGGCGGGCGAACACTGAAGCTTTCTTT | CASSPGRANTEAFF
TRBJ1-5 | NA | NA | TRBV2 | TGTGCCAGCAGTCAGACAGTTAGCAATCAGCCCCAGCATTTT | CASSQTVSNQPQHF
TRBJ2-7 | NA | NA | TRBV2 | TGTGCCAGCAGTGATGGCTGGCCCACCTACGAGCAGTACTTC | CASSDGWPTYEQYF